A single TCR beta chain is shown here with its context. The sample is drawn from a study of T cell responses to AZD1222 COVID-19 vaccine. The assay was immunoSEQ multiplex PCR, and TCRdb's table has in-frame clones only and misses some. The sample holds approximately 190,000 clones, 92% seen once. Trimming cost V 5 bases and J 6 bases; bases outside gene matches: 14. Germline CDR1 reads SEHNR; CDR2 reads FQNEAQ (reference sequence). The CDR3 spans 16 residues. The V call is TRBV7-9, the J call TRBJ1-1; 8 positions agree with TRBD1. This sequence originates from an adult in good health. The material sequenced was peripheral blood, taken on day 0 of AZD1222 vaccination. CDR3 bases: TGTGCCAGCAGCGAAAGCTCCGGTACAGGGGGTGCTGAAGCTTTCTTT. Its translation: CASSESSGTGGAEAFF.